The present T cell receptor beta chain was sequenced within a study of cytomegalovirus exposure and HLA in healthy donors. The PCR used 60 Vbeta and 13 Jbeta primers. The assay was immunoSEQ multiplex PCR, and TCRdb's table has in-frame clones only and misses some. The sample records 100,000 to 150,000 clones, 81% being singletons. This sequence was found in a man between 18 and 35 years old in good health and CMV-seropositive. What was sequenced was PBMCs.

The CDR3, as DNA: TGTGCCAGCAGCCTAGGGAACACCGGGACAGCATACACCTTC. Its protein product is CASSLGNTGTAYTF. The V and J genes are TRBV7-2 and TRBJ1-2, with TRBD1 matching 7 bases. The CDR3 sequence is 14 residues long. CDR1 is SGHTA and CDR2 is FQGNSA in the germline V gene. V trimming: 5 bases; J trimming: 11 bases; junction bases outside the gene matches: 14.